This T cell receptor beta chain appears in the sequencing data of a study of cytomegalovirus exposure and HLA in healthy donors. In the study overall: The approximately 130 validation repertoires and the approximately 700 first-cohort repertoires shared a platform, a later analysis reported.

The CDR3 consists of 18 residues. Germline V CDR1 and CDR2: LGHNA, YSLEER. With 0 bases removed from V and 8 bases from J, the gap between germline ends came to 20 bases. Whole-study findings and limits: Researchers reported that a few CMV-associated chains were confirmed in vitro as CMV antigen-specific.

Here immunoSEQ multiplex PCR was the method, and the copy in TCRdb shows in-frame clones only, minus some. This sample has about 92,000 clones, with 90% to 95% found just once. Comment on this clone: Its antigen remains unidentified.

The sample comprised PBMCs. The rearrangement joins TRBV4-3 to TRBJ1-6, with D maybe TRBD1 (6 bases). This receptor was identified in a woman in her thirties in good health and CMV-seropositive. CDR3 coding DNA: TGCGCCAGCAGCCAAGAGGTACCCCCCGGACGGACAGATTCACCCCTCCACTTT. Protein: CASSQEVPPGRTDSPLHF.